The 3 T cell receptor beta chains presented below share a single source sample, sequenced in a study of cytomegalovirus exposure and HLA in healthy donors. PCR involved 60 Vbeta and 13 Jbeta primers. TCRdb's copy holds only in-frame clones and misses some; the assay was immunoSEQ multiplex PCR. The repertoire consists of 130,000 or so clones, with approximately 80% occurring once and the leading ten covering roughly 1.5%. Material: PBMCs. Receptors were obtained from a woman younger than 30 in good health and CMV-seronegative.

J is TRBJ2-2 and V is TRBV11-2; 9 bases are a match to TRBD2. The J segment lost 6 bases and the V segment lost 4 bases, leaving 12 bases of the junction unmatched. From germline, CDR1 is SGHAT and CDR2 FQNNGV. The CDR3 consists of 17 residues. The chain's CDR3 is CASSSPSRGGAAGELFF. The CDR3, as DNA: TGTGCCAGCAGCTCGCCTTCCCGCGGGGGGGCTGCCGGGGAGCTGTTTTTT.

This sequence joins TRBV6-5 and TRBJ1-3; D remains unclear. V dropped 0 bases and J dropped 0 bases, with 9 bases sitting between them. Looked up from germline, CDR1 is MNHEY and CDR2 is SVGAGI. CDR3 length: 16 amino acids. DNA for the CDR3: TGTGCCAGCAGTTACTCAACAGTACGCTCTGGAAACACCATATATTTT. It translates to CASSYSTVRSGNTIYF.

The chain carries TRBV30 and TRBJ1-2, with 9 bases identical to TRBD1. CDR3 length: 15 amino acids. The trim removed 5 bases at V and 1 base at J, leaving 8 bases unmatched. CDR1 and CDR2 (germline): GTSNPN, SVGIG (reference sequence). The CDR3 sequence is CAWSFGTGLNYGYTF. CDR3 nucleotides: TGTGCCTGGTCCTTCGGGACAGGGCTTAACTATGGCTACACCTTC.